These 32 T cell receptor beta chains came from one sample sequenced in a study of regulatory T cells in long-lasting Graves disease. As for time point: newly diagnosed GD, antithyroid drugs for less than 3 months. PBMC-derived RNA was used for the TCR library. According to the study, TCR beta libraries were built with iRepertoire HTBI primers and CDR3-region Arm-PCR. Each CDR3 protein gets one entry after TCRdb re-called the multiplex PCR reads with MiXCR. The sample contains about 560,000 distinct CDR3 sequences, around 15% of which appear only once. These same data were also listed under a study on T cells in Graves' hyperthyroidism and ophthalmopathy.

This specimen consisted of peripheral blood mononuclear cells (PBMCs), obtained at new diagnosis, from a patient treated with antithyroid drugs. The receptors originated from a young man with Graves disease.

This clonotype was detected ten times or more. The gene calls are TRBV2 and TRBJ1-2; 7 bases agree with TRBD1. The V gene end was trimmed by 3 bases and the J gene end by 6 bases; junction bases not matched to a gene: 4. This CDR3 region has 13 residues. Germline loops: CDR1 SNHLY, CDR2 FYNNEI. The CDR3 DNA is TGTGCCAGCAGTGATACGACAGGGAATGGCTACACCTTC. Its protein is CASSDTTGNGYTF.

In its sample, this clonotype was seen a few times. V usage is TRBV19 and J usage is TRBJ2-6, with D hard to call. The germline gives CDR1 LNHDA, CDR2 SQIVND (reference sequence). The CDR3 runs 16 residues. V was shortened by 5 bases and J by 0 bases, with 11 bases between the two germline ends. CDR3 sequence: CASSGSPLSGANVLTF. The CDR3 DNA reads TGTGCCAGTAGTGGAAGCCCCCTCTCTGGGGCCAACGTCCTGACTTTC.

At least ten counts were recorded for this clonotype. CDR3 region: CASSLDKGLAGVYEQYF. The CDR3, as DNA: TGTGCCAGCAGCTTAGACAAGGGACTAGCGGGAGTCTACGAGCAGTACTTC. J is TRBJ2-7 and V is TRBV11-2, with 14 bases matching TRBD2. The germline V gene encodes CDR1 SGHAT and CDR2 FQNNGV. This CDR3 contains 17 residues. V gave up 0 bases and J gave up 3 bases; unmatched junction bases: 4.

This clonotype was found a few times. The chain carries TRBV30 and TRBJ2-7; either TRBD1 or TRBD2 may fit D (5 bases each). CDR1 is GTSNPN and CDR2 is SVGIG in the germline V gene (reference sequence). This CDR3 has 12 amino acids. Trimming stripped 0 bases from V and 12 bases from J, with 15 bases between. The CDR3 loop is CAWSVRGRMPYF. The CDR3 nucleotides are TGTGCCTGGAGTGTACGGGGACGGATGCCGTACTTC.

In this sample, this clonotype turned up many times. The chain combines TRBV20-1 with TRBJ1-4, with D possibly matching TRBD1 (5 bases). The V end lost 3 bases, the J end lost 10 bases, and 18 bases lay between the germline ends. The CDR3 totals 14 residues. The germline V gene encodes CDR1 DFQATT and CDR2 SNEGSKA (reference sequence). CDR3 loop: CSASAGAVSGKLFF. In DNA, the CDR3 is TGCAGTGCTAGTGCCGGGGCGGTGTCGGGAAAACTGTTTTTT.

The table lists this clonotype with many counts. The chain combines TRBV18 with TRBJ2-7, with 8 bases identical to TRBD2. Losses at the gene ends were 3 bases for V and 6 bases for J; bases not matched to a gene: 4. Germline-derived CDR1 and CDR2 are KGHSH and LQKENI. This CDR3 has 13 amino acids. CDR3: CASSPPAGGEQYF. The CDR3 coding sequence is TGTGCCAGCTCACCCCCGGCGGGGGGCGAGCAGTACTTC. Full variable domain (missing parts from reference TRBV18 and TRBJ2-7): NAGVMQNPRHLVRRRGQEARLRCSPMKGHSHVYWYRQLPEEGLKFMVYLQKENIIDESGMPKERFSAEFPKEGPSILRIQQVVRGDSAAYFCASSPPAGGEQYFGPGTRLTVT.

This clonotype was seen a handful of times. CDR3 DNA sequence: TGTGCCAGCTCACTAGCCCTCAGGGAGACTAATGAAAAACTGTTTTTT. It codes for CASSLALRETNEKLFF. This chain connects TRBV18 to TRBJ1-4, with D maybe TRBD1 (5 bases). Trimming cost V 4 bases and J 2 bases, with 14 bases left between them. Germline values: CDR1 KGHSH, CDR2 LQKENI. The CDR3 runs 16 residues.

V and J are TRBV7-9 and TRBJ1-1; unclear D gene. CDR3 length: 13 amino acids. V was cut by 6 bases and J by 1 base, with 9 bases left in between. The germline gives CDR1 SEHNR, CDR2 FQNEAQ (reference sequence). The CDR3, as DNA: TGTGCCAGCAGTTACATGGGGAACACTGAAGCTTTCTTT. Protein: CASSYMGNTEAFF.

A word on this clonotype: Possible read error: a much larger clone is one base away. V gene TRBV6-9 combines with J gene TRBJ2-1; no firm D call. This CDR3 spans 15 amino acids. Germline V CDR1 and CDR2: MNHGY, SVAAGI. The CDR3 loop is CASSYLGPAYNEQLF. The CDR3 nucleotides are TGTGCCAGCAGTTACTTAGGACCCGCTTACAATGAGCAGCTCTTC.

This clonotype was counted only a few times. V and J are TRBV19 and TRBJ1-5; 8 nucleotides match TRBD1. The germline V gene has CDR1 LNHDA and CDR2 SQIVND (reference sequence). The CDR3 loop spans 16 amino acids. V trimming: 3 bases; J trimming: 6 bases; junction bases outside the gene matches: 10. The CDR3 loop reads CASSMGTGGRGQPQHF. DNA for the CDR3: TGTGCCAGTAGTATGGGAACAGGGGGTCGGGGTCAGCCCCAGCATTTT.

This rearrangement joins TRBV27 to TRBJ2-7; weak D call: TRBD2 (6 bases). The CDR3 runs to 18 residues. Per the germline V gene, CDR1 is MNHEY and CDR2 is SMNVEV (reference sequence). V lost 5 bases, J lost 0 bases, and 23 bases lay in between. CDR3 in DNA: TGTGCCAGCAGTACGAACCCCGTCCCCCTCGGGAGCTCCTACGAGCAGTACTTC. This translates into CASSTNPVPLGSSYEQYF.

This clonotype was detected ten times or more. This chain connects TRBV7-9 to TRBJ1-2; D not resolved. Trimming pared 3 bases from V and 4 bases from J, leaving 6 bases between. CDR3 length: 12 amino acids. Germline V CDR1 and CDR2: SEHNR, FQNEAQ (reference sequence). The CDR3 is CASSLAGYGYTF. CDR3 bases: TGTGCCAGCAGCTTGGCCGGCTATGGCTACACCTTC.

V usage is TRBV7-8 and J usage is TRBJ2-4, with D unclear. Germline-derived CDR1 and CDR2 are SGHVS and FQNEAQ. The CDR3 length is 15 residues. Trimming took off 5 bases at V and 2 bases at J, with 13 bases between the two ends. The CDR3 protein is CASSLLRVTKNIQYF. DNA for the CDR3: TGTGCCAGCAGCCTCCTTAGGGTAACCAAAAACATTCAGTACTTC.

This clonotype was recorded a few times. This rearrangement joins TRBV20-1 to TRBJ2-5; 10 bases are shared with TRBD1. The germline gives CDR1 DFQATT, CDR2 SNEGSKA (reference sequence). The CDR3 covers 18 residues. J lost 5 bases, V lost 0 bases, and 15 bases had no gene match. CDR3 bases: TGCAGTGCTAGAGATGGGGCCATTCGACAGGGGGCGGGTGAGACCCAGTACTTC. This sequence encodes CSARDGAIRQGAGETQYF.

There are many counts of this clonotype. V gene TRBV7-9 combines with J gene TRBJ2-5, with TRBD1 identical over 10 bases. The CDR3 has 13 amino acids. Trimming at V came to 3 bases and at J to 7 bases, leaving 2 bases not matched to a gene. From germline, CDR1 is SEHNR and CDR2 FQNEAQ (reference sequence). CDR3 DNA sequence: TGTGCCAGCAGCTTCGGGACAGGGGCGACCCAGTACTTC. It translates to CASSFGTGATQYF.

V gene TRBV20-1 combines with J gene TRBJ1-5; D gene unclear. The CDR3 consists of 13 residues. V gave up 7 bases and J gave up 5 bases, with 15 bases separating them. Germline V gene sequence: CDR1 DFQATT, CDR2 SNEGSKA (reference sequence). CDR3 protein: CSGKAGHDQPQHF. The CDR3 coding sequence is TGCAGTGGAAAGGCGGGCCACGATCAGCCCCAGCATTTT.

Of note for this clonotype: The junction departs from the called germline gene at one end, perhaps through a read error. The chain employs TRBV13 and TRBJ2-7; 10 positions match TRBD2. From germline, CDR1 is PRHDT and CDR2 FYEKMQ (reference sequence). CDR3 length equals 15 residues. The chain's CDR3 is CASSTLAGELYEQYF. For the CDR3, the DNA is TGCGCCAGCAGCACCCTAGCGGGAGAACTCTACGAGCAGTACTTC.

In DNA, the CDR3 is TGTGCCAGCAGCCAGGGACAGTATAATTCACCCCTCCACTTT. Its translation is CASSQGQYNSPLHF. The chain combines TRBV27 with TRBJ1-6; 7 bases are shared with TRBD1. This CDR3 spans 14 amino acids. Germline V gives CDR1 MNHEY, CDR2 SMNVEV (reference sequence). The ends lost 6 bases at V and 4 bases at J; junction bases unmatched: 3.

The gene calls are TRBV7-6 and TRBJ2-7; 11 nucleotides match TRBD1. The CDR3 covers 16 residues. Looked up from germline, CDR1 is SGHVS and CDR2 is FNYEAQ. V gave up 5 bases and J gave up 4 bases; unmatched junction bases: 10. CDR3 amino acids: CASSPRGQGESYEQYF. In nucleotides, the CDR3 is TGTGCCAGCAGCCCCCGGGGACAGGGGGAGTCTTACGAGCAGTACTTC.

This clonotype was picked up many times. This chain joins TRBV2 and TRBJ2-3; D is perhaps TRBD1 or TRBD2 (6 bases each). CDR1 and CDR2 from the germline V gene are SNHLY and FYNNEI. The CDR3 has 13 amino acids. V lost 10 bases and J lost 2, with 13 bases in between. CDR3 DNA sequence: TGTGCCAACCCGGAGGGGGACACAGATACGCAGTATTTT. Translation: CANPEGDTDTQYF.

The rearrangement uses TRBV5-1 and TRBJ2-3; 9 nucleotides match TRBD1. The germline V gene encodes CDR1 SGHRS and CDR2 YFSETQ. J was trimmed by 2 bases and V by 1 base; bases with no gene match: 5. The CDR3 runs 16 residues. This CDR3 reads CASSLRGTGPTDTQYF. In DNA form, the CDR3 reads TGCGCCAGCAGCTTGAGGGGGACAGGGCCCACAGATACGCAGTATTTT.

This clonotype was seen only a few times. The CDR3 region has the DNA TGTGCCAGCAGCCAAGGGCACCCTAACAATCAGCCCCAGCATTTT. Its translation: CASSQGHPNNQPQHF. This chain links TRBV3-1 with TRBJ1-5; D not certain. The CDR3 has 15 residues. Trimming removed 1 base at V and 3 bases at J, with 10 bases between. Germline values: CDR1 LGHDT, CDR2 YNNKEL (reference sequence). Full variable domain (outside the CDR3, taken from reference TRBV3-1 and TRBJ1-5): DTAVSQTPKYLVTQMGNDKSIKCEQNLGHDTMYWYKQDSKKFLKIMFSYNNKELIINETVPNRFSPKSPDKAHLNLHINSLELGDSAVYFCASSQGHPNNQPQHFGDGTRLSIL.

The gene calls are TRBV20-1 and TRBJ2-7; 8 bases fit TRBD1. Looked up from germline, CDR1 is DFQATT and CDR2 is SNEGSKA (reference sequence). This CDR3 spans 14 amino acids. The junction had 6 bases not matched to a gene; V was cut back by 0 bases and J by 5 bases. The CDR3 bases are TGCAGTGCTAGAGACCAGACAGGGGCCGACGAGCAGTACTTC. Its protein is CSARDQTGADEQYF.

This clonotype was seen many times. The chain links TRBV12-3 or TRBV12-4 to TRBJ1-2; D is perhaps TRBD1 (6 bases). This CDR3 spans 14 amino acids. V lost 3 bases to trimming and J lost 4 bases, with 12 bases between them. CDR3 bases: TGTGCCAGCAGTTTGGGCGGGGGGCCCTATGGCTACACCTTC. This codes for CASSLGGGPYGYTF.

V and J are TRBV7-9 and TRBJ1-3, with D unresolved. V dropped 8 bases and J dropped 0 bases, with 8 bases sitting between them. Germline CDR1 reads SEHNR; CDR2 reads FQNEAQ (reference sequence). The CDR3 covers 13 residues. The CDR3 nucleotides read TGTGCCAGCCTCGGGGACTCTGGAAACACCATATATTTT. Residues: CASLGDSGNTIYF.

This clonotype was recorded a few times. The CDR3 nucleotides are TGTGCCAGCAGTTACTCATTAGCGGGAGGTCAGCGGGAGACCCAGTACTTC. Its translation: CASSYSLAGGQRETQYF. The chain has TRBV6-5 and TRBJ2-5, with 10 bases matching TRBD2. Unmatched junction bases numbered 9, after V lost 0 bases and J lost 5 bases. The germline CDR1 and CDR2 sequences are MNHEY and SVGAGI. CDR3 length: 17 amino acids.

This rearrangement joins TRBV4-1 to TRBJ1-6; 7 positions agree with TRBD1. Germline CDR1 is MGHRA and CDR2 is YSYEKL. Unmatched junction bases numbered 8, after V lost 2 bases and J lost 7 bases. This CDR3 spans 16 amino acids. The DNA for the CDR3 is TGCGCCAGCAGCCAATCAAGACAGGGCCTCAATTCACCCCTCCACTTT. Translated, it gives CASSQSRQGLNSPLHF.

The rearrangement uses TRBV18 and TRBJ1-1; TRBD1 might be the D (5 bases). Germline-derived CDR1 and CDR2 are KGHSH and LQKENI. With 3 bases removed from V and 11 bases from J, the gap between germline ends came to 22 bases. The CDR3 has 15 amino acids. The DNA for the CDR3 is TGTGCCAGCTCACCCCAAGGGCAGCCCGGGGGAGTGGCTTTCTTT. This gives the protein CASSPQGQPGGVAFF.

This clonotype was counted many times. The chain couples TRBV3-1 to TRBJ2-7; D tentatively fits TRBD1 or TRBD2 (5 bases each). This CDR3 region has 15 residues. V was trimmed by 1 base and J by 6 bases, leaving 16 bases between them. The germline gives CDR1 LGHDT, CDR2 YNNKEL (reference sequence). Here the CDR3 reads CASSQVKGWGSEQYF. CDR3 bases: TGTGCCAGCAGCCAAGTGAAAGGGTGGGGGAGCGAGCAGTACTTC.

The sample holds a few counts of this clonotype. V gene TRBV2 combines with J gene TRBJ1-4; 7 bases fit TRBD1. The junction had 13 bases not matched to a gene; V was cut back by 7 bases and J by 8 bases. Germline-derived CDR1 and CDR2 are SNHLY and FYNNEI. The CDR3 has 15 amino acids. The CDR3 DNA is TGTGCCAGCAATGGGCTACAGGGGTTTAAGGAAAAACTGTTTTTT. The encoded protein is CASNGLQGFKEKLFF.

The rearrangement links TRBV4-1 to TRBJ2-7, with 7 bases fitting TRBD1. The CDR3 loop spans 14 amino acids. Germline CDR1 MGHRA, CDR2 YSYEKL. V dropped 2 bases and J dropped 6; count of bases not matched to a gene: 7. Written as DNA, the CDR3 is TGCGCCAGCAGCCAATCCTGGCGGACAGGCGAGCAGTACTTC. Translating gives CASSQSWRTGEQYF.

This clonotype was picked up a small number of times. At one end, the junction sequence differs from germline, possibly due to a read error. The genes are TRBV20-1 and TRBJ1-4; D is possibly TRBD1 (6 bases). Germline-derived CDR1 and CDR2 are DFQATT and SNEGSKA (reference sequence). The CDR3 has 15 residues. CDR3 DNA: TGCAGTGCTAGAGATCTGGGGACACCGAATGGAAAACTGTTTTTT. This codes for CSARDLGTPNGKLFF.